Reported below is one TCR beta chain. Its antigen is unidentified. The sample belongs to a study of shared clonotypes between healthy human individuals. Study information: The people who gave samples were two women and a few men aged 18 to 49.

Study-level points and caveats: What limited the represented genetic and exposure-history diversity was the small number of donors. Generation probabilities of non-shared clonotypes were lower (relative to those shared by all four donors).

The CDR3 totals 15 residues. Trimming took off 5 bases at V and 0 bases at J, with 11 bases between the two ends. CDR1 and CDR2 from the germline V gene are SGHNT and YYREEE (reference sequence). As processed by the authors: Junction-only sequences without quality scores came from ImmunoSEQ, so filtering differed. Only in-frame clones appear in the TCRdb table, and some are missing; sequencing was by immunoSEQ multiplex PCR. D and trimming were read from the DNA, whereas the V and J calls and clone size are those reported in that table. The sample has about 770,000 clones, 72% seen once. The chain carries TRBV5-4 and TRBJ2-2, with D possibly matching TRBD1 (6 bases). The source material was memory CD4+ T cells sorted from blood. Documented subset: CD45RA-negative fraction. This sequence was found in a woman in her 30s in good health. CDR3 sequence (DNA): TGTGCCAGCAGGGGTGGGGGCCCGAACACCGGGGAGCTGTTTTTT. Its protein product is CASRGGGPNTGELFF. The whole variable domain, filled in from reference TRBV5-4 and TRBJ2-2, reads ETGVTQSPTHLIKTRGQQVTLRCSSQSGHNTVSWYQQALGQGPQFIFQYYREEENGRGNFPPRFSGLQFPNYSSELNVNALELDDSALYLCASRGGGPNTGELFFGEGSRLTVL.